This is a list of T cell receptor beta chains from one sample in a study of T-cell memory formation after mild COVID-19. TCRdb ran MiXCR on the 5' RACE reads and lists one entry per CDR3 protein. The sample includes about 470,000 distinct CDR3 sequences, about 18% of them seen just once. The specimen sequenced was PBMCs or a T cell subset sorted from them (not recorded which). Receptors originate from an adult woman who had mild COVID-19 (a few samples of this study predate the infection). Cell type and time point are not known. Both conserved end residues are part of each CDR3. A D gene is named only where the DNA matches it firmly. A row's size may be missing; if present it is once, few, many or a size class.

d_call	v_call	clone_size	j_call	cdr3_nt	cdr3_aa
TRBD1	TRBV7-8	few	TRBJ2-7	TGTGCCAGCAGCCTTCGGACAGGGACACTCTACGAGCAGTACTTC	CASSLRTGTLYEQYF
.	TRBV12-3/TRBV12-4	.	TRBJ2-3	TGTGCCAGCAGTCCCCGAGCCGCGGGGCGCGGGGATACGCAGTATTTT	CASSPRAAGRGDTQYF
.	TRBV7-2	.	TRBJ2-3	TGTGCCAGCACCCACGGGGAAGATACGCAGTATTTT	CASTHGEDTQYF
.	TRBV20-1	.	TRBJ2-1	TGCAGTGCTAGCAGAGGGAGGAGGTCCTACAATGAGCAGTTCTTC	CSASRGRRSYNEQFF
.	TRBV4-3	.	TRBJ2-1	TGCGCCAGCAGCCAAGCGGGTTTCGGGCATGAGCAGTTCTTC	CASSQAGFGHEQFF
.	TRBV7-2	few	TRBJ1-1	TGTGCCAGCAGCTTATTAAACAAGAACACTGAAGCTTTCTTT	CASSLLNKNTEAFF
.	TRBV7-6	.	TRBJ2-7	TGTGCCAGCAGCTTAGGTCAGGGTTGGAGGAGCTCCTACGAGCAGTACTTC	CASSLGQGWRSSYEQYF
.	TRBV20-1	.	TRBJ2-7	TGCAGTGCTAGAGTACGACAGCAAACGGGCGAGCAGTACTTC	CSARVRQQTGEQYF
TRBD2	TRBV4-3	.	TRBJ2-7	TGCGCCAGCAGCCAAGACGTGGGGCGACTAGCACTAGAGCAGTACTTC	CASSQDVGRLALEQYF
.	TRBV7-8	.	TRBJ1-4	TGTGCCAGCAGCCCCCGGACAGATGAAAAACTGTTTTTT	CASSPRTDEKLFF
.	TRBV29-1	many	TRBJ2-2	TGCAGCGTTGAACGGGACACGAACACCGGGGAGCTGTTTTTT	CSVERDTNTGELFF
TRBD1	TRBV9	.	TRBJ2-7	TGTGCCAGCAGCGTCCGGGACAGTAATGGCGAGCAGTACTTC	CASSVRDSNGEQYF
.	TRBV12-3/TRBV12-4	few	TRBJ1-6	TGTGCCAGCAGTTTTAGTGCCGGGTCGCCGGGTTCACCCCTCCACTTT	CASSFSAGSPGSPLHF
.	TRBV12-3/TRBV12-4	few	TRBJ1-6	TGTGCCAGCAGTTTTCGCGAGGTTTCACCCCTCCACTTT	CASSFREVSPLHF
TRBD2	TRBV4-1	.	TRBJ2-1	TGCGCCAGCAGCCAAATGACTAGCGGGGACAATGAGCAGTTCTTC	CASSQMTSGDNEQFF
.	TRBV29-1	few	TRBJ2-7	TGCAGCGCCCGAGTCGGGCCACGGGACGAGCAGTACTTC	CSARVGPRDEQYF
.	TRBV6-6	medium-sized	TRBJ2-4	TGTGCCAGCAGTTTCAACGCAGGGGGACTAATAGCCAAAAACATTCAGTACTTC	CASSFNAGGLIAKNIQYF
.	TRBV5-1	.	TRBJ1-2	TGCGCCAGCAGCTTGAACCGGTATGAGGGGAGCTATGGCTACACCTTC	CASSLNRYEGSYGYTF
.	TRBV4-1	few	TRBJ2-7	TGCGCCAGCAGCCGAGCCTGGACCTACGAGCAGTACTTC	CASSRAWTYEQYF
.	TRBV21-1	.	TRBJ2-6	TGTGCCAGCAGCAGTAGACAGGGGTCTGGGGCCAACGTCCTGACTTTC	CASSSRQGSGANVLTF
.	TRBV27	few	TRBJ1-2	TGTGCCAGCAGTTTTCTTGGGTCTACGAACTATGGCTACACCTTC	CASSFLGSTNYGYTF
.	TRBV14	.	TRBJ2-3	TGTGCCAGCAGCCAAGCCTCTACGCAGTATTTT	CASSQASTQYF